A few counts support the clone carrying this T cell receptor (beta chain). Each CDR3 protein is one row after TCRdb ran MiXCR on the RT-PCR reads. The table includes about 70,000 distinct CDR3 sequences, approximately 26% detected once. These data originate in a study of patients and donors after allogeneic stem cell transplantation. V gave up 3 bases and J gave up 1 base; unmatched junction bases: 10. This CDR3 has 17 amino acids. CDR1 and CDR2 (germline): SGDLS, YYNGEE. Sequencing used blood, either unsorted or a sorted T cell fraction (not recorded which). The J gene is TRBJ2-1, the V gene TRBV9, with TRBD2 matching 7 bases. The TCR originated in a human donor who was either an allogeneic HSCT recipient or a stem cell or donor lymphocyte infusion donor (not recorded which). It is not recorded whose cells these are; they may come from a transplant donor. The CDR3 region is CASSDRLTSLSYNEQFF. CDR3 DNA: TGTGCCAGCAGCGACCGGCTGACTAGCCTTTCCTACAATGAGCAGTTCTTC.